This TCR beta chain is drawn from a study of blood T cell repertoires in COVID-19. Whole-study context: Material from acute and convalescent COVID-19 was sourced from the United States, Italy and Spain.

TCRdb's copy holds only in-frame clones and misses some; the assay was immunoSEQ multiplex PCR. The sample lists 150,000 or so clones, around four fifths seen once, with about 3.1% in the top ten. Material for sequencing was peripheral blood. The sequence derives from a woman between 35 and 50 years old with active or convalescent COVID-19.

The CDR3 protein is CASSPDRAGYGYTF. The CDR3 region has the DNA TGTGCCAGCAGTCCGGACAGGGCGGGGTATGGCTACACCTTC. The V and J genes are TRBV2 and TRBJ1-2, with TRBD1 matching 8 bases. J lost 5 bases, V lost 5 bases, and 7 bases had no gene match. Germline V gives CDR1 SNHLY, CDR2 FYNNEI. The CDR3 has 14 residues.